The T cell receptor beta chain under discussion was sequenced for a study of cytomegalovirus exposure and HLA in healthy donors. The overall study: Out of 398 genotyped donors, about 76% belonged to the Caucasian-associated ancestry cluster. General study findings and limits: Follow-up analysis later connected one missense variant in DCLRE1C with trimming of TCR beta V- and J-genes.

In nominal health when sampled, donors likely had unrecorded immune exposures nonetheless. PCR involved 60 Vbeta and 13 Jbeta primers. In the source study's methods: Around 9.9 million shared chains were among the about 80 million unique TCR beta chains that a later analysis counted. Measured with immunoSEQ multiplex PCR; TCRdb has only the in-frame clones, and not every one. V, J and clone size were drawn from that table, and D and trimming were deduced from the DNA. The table records around 99,000 clones, 81% of them present only once. As to this clone: Its specificity is unknown.

This CDR3 comprises 14 residues. Germline CDR1 SQVTM, CDR2 ANQGSEA. Trimming cost V 5 bases and J 0 bases; bases outside gene matches: 6. This chain uses TRBV29-1 with TRBJ1-1; 7 bases align to TRBD1. This sequence originates from a man aged 25-45 years in good health and CMV-seronegative. The sequenced sample was PBMCs. The CDR3 region has the DNA TGCAGCGTTTCGACAGGGAATATGAACACTGAAGCTTTCTTT. Translation: CSVSTGNMNTEAFF. Combining the CDR3 with reference TRBV29-1 and TRBJ1-1 gives the whole variable domain SAVISQKPSRDICQRGTSLTIQCQVDSQVTMMFWYRQQPGQSLTLIATANQGSEATYESGFVIDKFPISRPNLTFSTLTVSNMSPEDSSIYLCSVSTGNMNTEAFFGQGTRLTVV.